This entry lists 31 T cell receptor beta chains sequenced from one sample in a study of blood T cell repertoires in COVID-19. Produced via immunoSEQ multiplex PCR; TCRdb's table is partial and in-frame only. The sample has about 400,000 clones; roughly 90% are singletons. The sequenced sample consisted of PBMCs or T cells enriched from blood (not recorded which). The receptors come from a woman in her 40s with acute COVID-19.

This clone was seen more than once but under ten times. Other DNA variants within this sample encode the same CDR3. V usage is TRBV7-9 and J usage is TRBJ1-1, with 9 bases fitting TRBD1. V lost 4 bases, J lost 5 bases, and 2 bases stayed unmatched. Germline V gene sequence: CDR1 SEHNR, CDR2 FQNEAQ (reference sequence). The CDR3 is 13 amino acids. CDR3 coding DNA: TGTGCCAGCAGCTGGGGACAGGGAACTGAAGCTTTCTTT. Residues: CASSWGQGTEAFF.

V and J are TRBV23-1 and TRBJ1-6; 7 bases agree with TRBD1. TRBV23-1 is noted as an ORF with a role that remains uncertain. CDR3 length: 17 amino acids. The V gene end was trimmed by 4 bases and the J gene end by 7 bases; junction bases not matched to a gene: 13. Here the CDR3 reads CASSRDEGASGNSPLHF. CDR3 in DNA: TGCGCCAGCAGTCGCGACGAGGGGGCTTCGGGGAATTCACCCCTCCACTTT.

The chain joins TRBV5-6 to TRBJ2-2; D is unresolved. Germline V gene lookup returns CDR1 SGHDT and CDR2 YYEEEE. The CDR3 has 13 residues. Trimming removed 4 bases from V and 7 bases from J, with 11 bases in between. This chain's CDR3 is CASSTGPNGELFF. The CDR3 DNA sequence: TGTGCCAGCAGCACGGGTCCTAACGGGGAGCTGTTTTTT.

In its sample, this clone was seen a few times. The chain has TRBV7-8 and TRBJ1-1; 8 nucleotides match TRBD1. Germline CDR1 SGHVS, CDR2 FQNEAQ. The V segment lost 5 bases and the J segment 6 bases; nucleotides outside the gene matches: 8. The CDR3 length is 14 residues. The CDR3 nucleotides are TGTGCCAGCAGCATAGACAGGGGAAGTGCTGAAGCTTTCTTT. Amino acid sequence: CASSIDRGSAEAFF. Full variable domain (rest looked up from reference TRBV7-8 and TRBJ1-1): GAGVSQSPRYKVAKRGQDVALRCDPISGHVSLFWYQQALGQGPEFLTYFQNEAQLDKSGLPSDRFFAERPEGSVSTLKIQRTQQEDSAVYLCASSIDRGSAEAFFGQGTRLTVV.

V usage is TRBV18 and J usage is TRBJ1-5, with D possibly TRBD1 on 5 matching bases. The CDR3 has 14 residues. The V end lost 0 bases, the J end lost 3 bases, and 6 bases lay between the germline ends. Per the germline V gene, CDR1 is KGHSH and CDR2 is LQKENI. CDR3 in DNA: TGTGCCAGCTCACCACCGACAGACAATCAGCCCCAGCATTTT. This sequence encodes CASSPPTDNQPQHF.

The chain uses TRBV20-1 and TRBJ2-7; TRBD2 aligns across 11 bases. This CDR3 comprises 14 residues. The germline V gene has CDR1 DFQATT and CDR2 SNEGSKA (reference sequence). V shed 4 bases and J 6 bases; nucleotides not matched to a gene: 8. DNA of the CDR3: TGCAGTGCTATTGATAGCGGGGGGGCCGGCGAGCAGTACTTC. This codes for CSAIDSGGAGEQYF.

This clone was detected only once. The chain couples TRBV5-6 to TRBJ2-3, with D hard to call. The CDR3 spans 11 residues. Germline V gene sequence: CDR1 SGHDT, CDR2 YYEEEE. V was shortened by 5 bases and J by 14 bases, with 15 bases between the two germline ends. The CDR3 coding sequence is TGTGCCAGCAGTTATAGTGTCTTTTGGTATTTT. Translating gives CASSYSVFWYF.

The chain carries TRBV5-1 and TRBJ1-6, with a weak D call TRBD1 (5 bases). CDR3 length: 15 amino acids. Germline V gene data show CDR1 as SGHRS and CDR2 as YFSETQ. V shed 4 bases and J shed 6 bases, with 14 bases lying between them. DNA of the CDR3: TGCGCCAGCAGCCTGGGTGACAGTACTAATTCACCCCTCCACTTT. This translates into CASSLGDSTNSPLHF.

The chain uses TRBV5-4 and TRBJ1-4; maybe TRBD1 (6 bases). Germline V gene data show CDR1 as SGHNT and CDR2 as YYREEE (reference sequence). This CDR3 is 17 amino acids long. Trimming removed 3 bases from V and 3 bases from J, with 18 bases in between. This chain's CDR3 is CASSSRQDRRANEKLFF. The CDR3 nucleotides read TGTGCCAGCAGCTCCCGACAGGATCGCAGGGCTAATGAAAAACTGTTTTTT.

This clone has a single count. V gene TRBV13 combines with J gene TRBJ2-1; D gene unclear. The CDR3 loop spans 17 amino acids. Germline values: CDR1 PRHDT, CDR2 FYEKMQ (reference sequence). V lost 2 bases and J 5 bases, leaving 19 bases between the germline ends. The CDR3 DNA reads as TGTGCCAGCAGCTTAAGCGTGGTTCCCTCCCGACACAATGAGCAGTTCTTC. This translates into CASSLSVVPSRHNEQFF.

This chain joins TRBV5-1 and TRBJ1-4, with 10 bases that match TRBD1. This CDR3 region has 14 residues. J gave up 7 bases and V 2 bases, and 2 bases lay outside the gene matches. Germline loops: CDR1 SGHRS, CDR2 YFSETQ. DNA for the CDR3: TGCGCCAGCAGCTTCGGGACAGGGGTTGAAAAACTGTTTTTT. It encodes CASSFGTGVEKLFF.

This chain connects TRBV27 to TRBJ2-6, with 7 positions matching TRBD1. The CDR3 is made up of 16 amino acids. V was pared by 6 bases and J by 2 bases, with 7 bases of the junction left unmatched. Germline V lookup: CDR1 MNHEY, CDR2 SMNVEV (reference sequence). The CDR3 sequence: CASRFSQGAGANVLTF. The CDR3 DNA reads TGTGCCAGCAGATTTTCTCAGGGGGCTGGGGCCAACGTCCTGACTTTC.

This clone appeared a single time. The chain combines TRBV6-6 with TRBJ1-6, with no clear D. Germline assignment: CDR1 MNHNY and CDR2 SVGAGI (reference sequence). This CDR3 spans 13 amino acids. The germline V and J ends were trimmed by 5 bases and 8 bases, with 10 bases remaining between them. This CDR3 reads CASSADGDSPLHF. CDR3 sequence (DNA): TGTGCCAGCAGTGCAGACGGGGATTCACCCCTCCACTTT.

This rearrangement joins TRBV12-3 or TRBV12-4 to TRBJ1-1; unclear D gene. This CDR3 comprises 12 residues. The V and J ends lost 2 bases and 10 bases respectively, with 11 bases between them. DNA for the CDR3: TGTGCCAGCAGTTTAATCCGCGGAGTAGCTTTCTTT. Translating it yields CASSLIRGVAFF.

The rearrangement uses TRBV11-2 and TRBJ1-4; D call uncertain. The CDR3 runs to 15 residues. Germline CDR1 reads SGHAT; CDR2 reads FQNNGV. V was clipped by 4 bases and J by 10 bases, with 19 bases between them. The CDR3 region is CASSSATEQLGKLFF. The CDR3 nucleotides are TGTGCCAGCAGCTCCGCCACAGAGCAGTTAGGAAAACTGTTTTTT. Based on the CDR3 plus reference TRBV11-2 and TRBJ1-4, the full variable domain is EAGVAQSPRYKIIEKRQSVAFWCNPISGHATLYWYQQILGQGPKLLIQFQNNGVVDDSQLPKDRFSAERLKGVDSTLKIQPAKLEDSAVYLCASSSATEQLGKLFFGSGTQLSVL.

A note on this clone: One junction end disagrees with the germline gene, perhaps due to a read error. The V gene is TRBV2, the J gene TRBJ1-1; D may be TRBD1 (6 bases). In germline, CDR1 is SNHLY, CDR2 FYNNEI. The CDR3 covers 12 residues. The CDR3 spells CASSDDAGQLTF. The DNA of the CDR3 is TGTGCCAGCAGTGACGATGCAGGACAGCTGACCTTT.

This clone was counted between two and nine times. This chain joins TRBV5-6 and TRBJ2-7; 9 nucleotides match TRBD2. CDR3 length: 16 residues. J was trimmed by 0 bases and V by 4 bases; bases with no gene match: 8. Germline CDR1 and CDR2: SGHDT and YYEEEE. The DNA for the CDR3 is TGTGCCAGCAGCACGACCACTAGCGGGTTCTCCTACGAGCAGTACTTC. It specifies CASSTTTSGFSYEQYF.

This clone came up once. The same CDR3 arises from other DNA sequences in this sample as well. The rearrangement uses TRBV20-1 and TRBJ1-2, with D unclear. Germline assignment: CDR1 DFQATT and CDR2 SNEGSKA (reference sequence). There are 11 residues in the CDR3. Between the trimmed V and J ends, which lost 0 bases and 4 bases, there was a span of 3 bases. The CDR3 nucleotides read TGCAGTGCTAGAGACAGCTATGGCTACACCTTC. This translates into CSARDSYGYTF.

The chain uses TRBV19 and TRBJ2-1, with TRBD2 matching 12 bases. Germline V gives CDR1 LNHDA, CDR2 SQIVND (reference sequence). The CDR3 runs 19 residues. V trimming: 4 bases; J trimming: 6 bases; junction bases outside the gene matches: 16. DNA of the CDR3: TGTGCCAGTAGTACCTATCCCCAGGCTAGCGGGGGGGCCATCAATGAGCAGTTCTTC. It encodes CASSTYPQASGGAINEQFF. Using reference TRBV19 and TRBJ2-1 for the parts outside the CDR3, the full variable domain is DGGITQSPKYLFRKEGQNVTLSCEQNLNHDAMYWYRQDPGQGLRLIYYSQIVNDFQKGDIAEGYSVSREKKESFPLTVTSAQKNPTAFYLCASSTYPQASGGAINEQFFGPGTRLTVL.

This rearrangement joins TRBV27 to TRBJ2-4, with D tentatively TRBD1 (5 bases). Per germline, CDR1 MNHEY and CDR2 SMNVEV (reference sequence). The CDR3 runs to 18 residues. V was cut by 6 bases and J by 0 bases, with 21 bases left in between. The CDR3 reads CASSTFLNQGIAKNIQYF. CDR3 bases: TGTGCCAGCAGCACATTCCTAAATCAGGGAATAGCCAAAAACATTCAGTACTTC.

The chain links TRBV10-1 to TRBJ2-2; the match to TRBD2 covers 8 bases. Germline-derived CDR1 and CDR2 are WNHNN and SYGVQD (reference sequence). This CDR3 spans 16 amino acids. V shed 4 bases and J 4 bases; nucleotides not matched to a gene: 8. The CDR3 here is CASSGTPRGATGELFF. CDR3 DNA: TGCGCCAGCAGTGGTACACCGCGGGGGGCCACCGGGGAGCTGTTTTTT.

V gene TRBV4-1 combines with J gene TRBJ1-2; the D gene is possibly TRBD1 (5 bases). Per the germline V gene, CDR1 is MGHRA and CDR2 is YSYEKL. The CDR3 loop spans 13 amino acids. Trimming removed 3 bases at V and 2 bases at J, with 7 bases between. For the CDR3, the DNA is TGCGCCAGCAGCCAGGACACAAACTATGGCTACACCTTC. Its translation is CASSQDTNYGYTF.

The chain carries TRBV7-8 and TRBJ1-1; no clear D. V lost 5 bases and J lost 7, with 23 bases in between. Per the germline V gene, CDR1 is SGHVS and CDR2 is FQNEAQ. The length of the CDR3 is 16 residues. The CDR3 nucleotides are TGTGCCAGCAGCGCAACGTGGGGAGCACGATTTGGTGAAGCTTTCTTT. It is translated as CASSATWGARFGEAFF.

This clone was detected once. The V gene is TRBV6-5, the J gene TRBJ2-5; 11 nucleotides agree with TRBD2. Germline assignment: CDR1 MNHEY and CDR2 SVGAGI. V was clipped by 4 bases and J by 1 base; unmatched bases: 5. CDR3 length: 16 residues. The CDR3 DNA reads TGTGCCAGCAGTTCCCTGGGACTAGCGGCCCAAGAGACCCAGTACTTC. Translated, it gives CASSSLGLAAQETQYF.

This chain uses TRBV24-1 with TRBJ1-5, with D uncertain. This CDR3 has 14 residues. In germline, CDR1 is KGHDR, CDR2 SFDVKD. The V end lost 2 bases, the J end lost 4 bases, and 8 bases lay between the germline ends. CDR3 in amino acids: CATSDSLMNQPQHF. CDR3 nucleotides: TGTGCCACCAGTGATTCACTAATGAATCAGCCCCAGCATTTT.

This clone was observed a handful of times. CDR3 sequence: CASSQPDRGPSGNTIYF. CDR3 nucleotides: TGCGCCAGCAGCCAACCTGACAGGGGACCCTCTGGAAACACCATATATTTT. The chain links TRBV4-1 to TRBJ1-3, with TRBD1 identical over 8 bases. The CDR3 is made up of 17 amino acids. The germline V gene encodes CDR1 MGHRA and CDR2 YSYEKL. The V and J ends lost 2 bases and 0 bases, in that order; junction bases with no gene match: 6.

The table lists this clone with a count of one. This CDR3 is CASSPGTGLSGNTIYF. In DNA, the CDR3 is TGTGCCAGCAGCCCGGGGACAGGTCTCTCTGGAAACACCATATATTTT. The chain joins TRBV7-9 to TRBJ1-3; 8 bases agree with TRBD1. V was clipped by 5 bases and J by 0 bases; unmatched bases: 6. Looked up from germline, CDR1 is SEHNR and CDR2 is FQNEAQ (reference sequence). The CDR3 runs 16 residues.

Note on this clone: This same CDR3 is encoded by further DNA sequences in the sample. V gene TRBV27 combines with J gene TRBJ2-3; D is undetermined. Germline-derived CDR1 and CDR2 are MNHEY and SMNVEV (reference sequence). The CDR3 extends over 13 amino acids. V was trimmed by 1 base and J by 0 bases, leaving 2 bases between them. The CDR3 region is CASSLLSTDTQYF. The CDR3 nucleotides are TGTGCCAGCAGTTTATTAAGCACAGATACGCAGTATTTT.

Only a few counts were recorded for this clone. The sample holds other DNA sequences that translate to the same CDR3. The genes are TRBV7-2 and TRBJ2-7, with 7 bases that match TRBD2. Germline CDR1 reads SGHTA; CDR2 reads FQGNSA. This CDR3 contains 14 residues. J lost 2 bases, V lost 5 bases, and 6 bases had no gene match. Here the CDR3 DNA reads TGTGCCAGCAGCCCCGGGACTATTCCCTACGAGCAGTACTTC. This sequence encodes CASSPGTIPYEQYF.

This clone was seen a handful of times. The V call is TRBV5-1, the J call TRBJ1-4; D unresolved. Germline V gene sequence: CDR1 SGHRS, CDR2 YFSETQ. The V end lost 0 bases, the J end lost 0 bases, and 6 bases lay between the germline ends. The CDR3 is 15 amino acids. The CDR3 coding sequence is TGCGCCAGCAGCTTGGCCGTTTCAACTAATGAAAAACTGTTTTTT. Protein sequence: CASSLAVSTNEKLFF.

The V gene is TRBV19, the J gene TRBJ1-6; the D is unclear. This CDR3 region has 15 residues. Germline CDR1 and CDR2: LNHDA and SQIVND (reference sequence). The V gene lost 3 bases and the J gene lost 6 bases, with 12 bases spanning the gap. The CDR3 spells CASSIGLRANSPLHF. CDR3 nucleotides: TGTGCCAGTAGTATTGGGTTGAGGGCTAATTCACCCCTCCACTTT.